This TCR beta chain is from a study of pediatric ulcerative colitis. V was clipped by 3 bases and J by 10 bases, with 9 bases between them. Germline loops: CDR1 WNHNN, CDR2 SYGVQD (reference sequence). This CDR3 comprises 12 residues. Clones were read by immunoSEQ multiplex PCR, and TCRdb kept only the in-frame ones, dropping some. This sample has 65,000 or so clones, with less than 90% found just once. J is TRBJ1-4 and V is TRBV10-1, with D possibly matching TRBD1 (5 bases). Sequenced input: blood. This sequence originates from a boy between 10 and 17 years old with severe ulcerative colitis. CDR3 amino acids: CASSESQGKLFF. The DNA for the CDR3 is TGCGCCAGCAGTGAATCCCAGGGAAAACTGTTTTTT.